One TCR beta chain is described in this entry. The data are from a study of blood T cell repertoires in COVID-19. Libraries were prepared by immunoSEQ multiplex PCR; TCRdb keeps only in-frame clonotypes and omits some of them. The sample has some 390,000 clones; about 90% are singletons. The CDR3 spans 15 residues. V was shortened by 8 bases and J by 4 bases, with 20 bases between the two germline ends. CDR1 and CDR2 from the germline V gene are MNHNY and SVGAGI (reference sequence). The sequence came from a woman in her fifties or sixties with COVID-19, enrolled during active disease. Sequencing was done on a sample of peripheral blood. This chain connects TRBV6-6 to TRBJ1-2; a weak D match, TRBD1 (6 bases). The CDR3 nucleotides read TGTGCCAGCTGCAGACAGGACACCCGGGGCTATGGCTACACCTTC. Its translation: CASCRQDTRGYGYTF.